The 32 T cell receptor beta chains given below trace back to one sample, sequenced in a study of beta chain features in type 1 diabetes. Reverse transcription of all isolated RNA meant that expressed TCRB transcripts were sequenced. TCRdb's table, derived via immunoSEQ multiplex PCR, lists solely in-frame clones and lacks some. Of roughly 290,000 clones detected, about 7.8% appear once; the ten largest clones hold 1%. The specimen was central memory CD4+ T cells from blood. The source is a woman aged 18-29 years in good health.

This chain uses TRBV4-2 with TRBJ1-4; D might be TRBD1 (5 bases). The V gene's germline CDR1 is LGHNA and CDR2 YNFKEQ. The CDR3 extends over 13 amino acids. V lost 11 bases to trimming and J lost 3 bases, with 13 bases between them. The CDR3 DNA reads TGTGCCTGTTCAGGGATACCTAATGAAAAACTGTTTTTT. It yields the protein CACSGIPNEKLFF.

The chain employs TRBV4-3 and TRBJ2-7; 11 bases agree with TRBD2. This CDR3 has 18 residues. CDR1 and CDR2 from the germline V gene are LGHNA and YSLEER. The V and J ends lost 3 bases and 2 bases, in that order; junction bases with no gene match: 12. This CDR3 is CASSHILAGGRGTYEQYF. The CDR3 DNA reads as TGCGCCAGCAGCCACATTCTAGCGGGAGGCCGGGGGACCTACGAGCAGTACTTC.

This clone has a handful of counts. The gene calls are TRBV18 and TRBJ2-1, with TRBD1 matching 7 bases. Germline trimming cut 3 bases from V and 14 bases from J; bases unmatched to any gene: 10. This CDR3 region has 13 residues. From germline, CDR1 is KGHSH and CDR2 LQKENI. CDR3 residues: CASSPGTDEAKFF. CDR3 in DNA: TGTGCCAGCTCACCCGGGACAGATGAAGCGAAGTTCTTC.

The CDR3 bases are TGTGCCAGCAGCCCTCGGGACTGGGGGGAGACCCAGTACTTC. As protein: CASSPRDWGETQYF. The rearrangement uses TRBV7-8 and TRBJ2-5; weak D call: TRBD2 (6 bases). The CDR3 runs 14 residues. The V gene's germline CDR1 is SGHVS and CDR2 FQNEAQ. V was shortened by 5 bases and J by 5 bases, with 15 bases between the two germline ends.

Written as DNA, the CDR3 is TGTGCCACAACCACGGACAGGGGGGTCCACGAGCAGTACGTC. Its protein product is CATTTDRGVHEQYV. The V gene is TRBV10-3, the J gene TRBJ2-7; 10 positions match TRBD1. Germline CDR1 ENHRY, CDR2 SYGVKD. CDR3 length equals 14 residues. The ends lost 10 bases at V and 5 bases at J; junction bases unmatched: 11.

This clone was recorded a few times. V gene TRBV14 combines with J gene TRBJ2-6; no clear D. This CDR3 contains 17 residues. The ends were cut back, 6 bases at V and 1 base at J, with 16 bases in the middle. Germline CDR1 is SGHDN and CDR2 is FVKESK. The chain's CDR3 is CASSRTWGFSGANVLTF. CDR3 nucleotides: TGTGCCAGCAGTAGGACCTGGGGATTTTCTGGGGCCAACGTCCTGACTTTC.

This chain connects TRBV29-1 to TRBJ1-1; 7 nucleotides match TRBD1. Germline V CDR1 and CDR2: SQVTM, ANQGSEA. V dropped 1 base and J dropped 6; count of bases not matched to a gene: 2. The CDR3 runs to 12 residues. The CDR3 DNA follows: TGCAGCGTTGAAGCGGGACAGTCTGAAGCTTTCTTT. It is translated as CSVEAGQSEAFF.

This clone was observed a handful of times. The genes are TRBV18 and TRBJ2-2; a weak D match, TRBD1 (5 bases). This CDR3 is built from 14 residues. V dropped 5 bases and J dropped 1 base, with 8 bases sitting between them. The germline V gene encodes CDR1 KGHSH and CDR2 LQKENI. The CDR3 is CASSVQGNTGELFF. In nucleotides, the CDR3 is TGTGCCAGCTCAGTTCAGGGGAACACCGGGGAGCTGTTTTTT.

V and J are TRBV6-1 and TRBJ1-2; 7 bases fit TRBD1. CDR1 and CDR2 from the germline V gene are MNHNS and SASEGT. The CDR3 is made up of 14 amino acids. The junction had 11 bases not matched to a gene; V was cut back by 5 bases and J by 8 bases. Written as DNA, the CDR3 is TGTGCCAGCAGTAAACAGGGGTCCGGATCGGGCTACACCTTC. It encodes CASSKQGSGSGYTF.

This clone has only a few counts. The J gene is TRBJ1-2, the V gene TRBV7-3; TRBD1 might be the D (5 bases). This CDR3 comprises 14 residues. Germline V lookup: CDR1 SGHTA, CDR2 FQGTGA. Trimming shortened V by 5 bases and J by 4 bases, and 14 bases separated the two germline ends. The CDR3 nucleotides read TGTGCCAGCAGCCGGGACCGGACTACCTATGGCTACACCTTC. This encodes CASSRDRTTYGYTF.

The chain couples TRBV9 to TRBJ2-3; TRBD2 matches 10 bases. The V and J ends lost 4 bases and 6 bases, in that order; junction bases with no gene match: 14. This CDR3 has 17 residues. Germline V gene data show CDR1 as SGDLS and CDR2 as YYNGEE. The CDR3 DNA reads TGTGCCAGCAGCCCCCGACGTAGCCTAGCGGGAGAGGATACGCAGTATTTT. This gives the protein CASSPRRSLAGEDTQYF.

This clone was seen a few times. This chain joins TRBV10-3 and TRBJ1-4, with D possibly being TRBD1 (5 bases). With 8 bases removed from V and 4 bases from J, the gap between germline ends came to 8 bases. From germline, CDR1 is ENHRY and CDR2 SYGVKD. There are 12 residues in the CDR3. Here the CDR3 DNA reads TGTGCCATCGGGGGGTTTAATGAAAAACTGTTTTTT. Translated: CAIGGFNEKLFF.

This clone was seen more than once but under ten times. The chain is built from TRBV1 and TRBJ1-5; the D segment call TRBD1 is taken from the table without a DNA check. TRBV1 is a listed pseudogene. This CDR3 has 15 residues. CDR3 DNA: TGCACCAGCAGCCAAGTCCCCCAGGGCTGTCAGCCCCAGCATTTT. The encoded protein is CTSSQVPQGCQPQHF.

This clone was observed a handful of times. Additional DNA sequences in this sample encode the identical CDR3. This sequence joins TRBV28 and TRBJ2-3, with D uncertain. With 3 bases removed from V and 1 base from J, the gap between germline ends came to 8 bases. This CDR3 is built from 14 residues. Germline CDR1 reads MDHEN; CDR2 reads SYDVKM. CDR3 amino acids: CASSFHDGTDTQYF. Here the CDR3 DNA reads TGTGCCAGCAGTTTCCACGATGGCACAGATACGCAGTATTTT.

DNA for the CDR3: TGTGCCAGCACCCCTCGGCTGGGCACCGGGGAGCTGTTTTTT. As protein: CASTPRLGTGELFF. The chain uses TRBV6-1 and TRBJ2-2; D gene uncertain. This CDR3 has 14 amino acids. The germline V gene has CDR1 MNHNS and CDR2 SASEGT. V lost 7 bases, J lost 4 bases, and 13 bases lay in between.

The CDR3 region is CASSQVGIGSDTQYF. In DNA form, the CDR3 reads TGTGCCAGCAGCCAAGTCGGGATCGGCTCAGATACGCAGTATTTT. The chain employs TRBV4-2 and TRBJ2-3; a weak D match, TRBD2 (5 bases). The CDR3 has 15 residues. Trimming left V 1 base short and J 4 bases short, with 12 bases between. Per the germline V gene, CDR1 is LGHNA and CDR2 is YNFKEQ.

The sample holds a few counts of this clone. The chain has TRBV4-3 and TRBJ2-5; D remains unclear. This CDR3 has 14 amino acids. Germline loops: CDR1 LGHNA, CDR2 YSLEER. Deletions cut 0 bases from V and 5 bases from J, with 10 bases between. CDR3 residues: CASSQDYFWETQYF. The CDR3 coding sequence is TGCGCCAGCAGCCAAGACTACTTCTGGGAGACCCAGTACTTC.

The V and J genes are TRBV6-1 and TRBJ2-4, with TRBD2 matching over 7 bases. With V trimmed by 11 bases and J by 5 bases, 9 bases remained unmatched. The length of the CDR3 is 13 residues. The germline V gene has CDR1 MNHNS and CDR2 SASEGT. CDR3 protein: CAGGVSRQNIQYF. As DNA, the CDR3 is TGTGCCGGGGGGGTTTCGCGGCAAAACATTCAGTACTTC.

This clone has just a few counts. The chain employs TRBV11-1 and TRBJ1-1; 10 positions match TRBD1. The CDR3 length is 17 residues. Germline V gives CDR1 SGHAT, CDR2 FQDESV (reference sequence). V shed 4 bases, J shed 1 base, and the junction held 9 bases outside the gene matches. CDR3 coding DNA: TGTGCCAGCAGCTCCGCAAGACAGGGGGCTCGGAACACTGAAGCTTTCTTT. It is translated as CASSSARQGARNTEAFF.

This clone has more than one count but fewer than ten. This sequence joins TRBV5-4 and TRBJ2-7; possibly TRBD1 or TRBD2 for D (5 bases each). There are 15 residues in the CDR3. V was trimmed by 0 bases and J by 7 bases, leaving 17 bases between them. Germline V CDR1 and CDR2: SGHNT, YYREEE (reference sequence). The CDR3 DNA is TGTGCCAGCAGCTTGGGTGGGACCTACGCCCAGGAGCAGTACTTC. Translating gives CASSLGGTYAQEQYF.

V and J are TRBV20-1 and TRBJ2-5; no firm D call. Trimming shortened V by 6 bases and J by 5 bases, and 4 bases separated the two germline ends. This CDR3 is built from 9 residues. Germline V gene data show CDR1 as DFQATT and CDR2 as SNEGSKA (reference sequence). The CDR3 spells CSAVETQYF. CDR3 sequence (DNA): TGCAGTGCGGTGGAGACCCAGTACTTC.

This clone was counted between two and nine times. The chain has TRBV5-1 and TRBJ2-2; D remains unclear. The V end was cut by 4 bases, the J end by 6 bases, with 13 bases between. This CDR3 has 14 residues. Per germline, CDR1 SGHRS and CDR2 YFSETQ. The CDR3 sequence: CASSPNDVAGELFF. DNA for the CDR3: TGCGCCAGCAGCCCCAACGACGTGGCCGGGGAGCTGTTTTTT.

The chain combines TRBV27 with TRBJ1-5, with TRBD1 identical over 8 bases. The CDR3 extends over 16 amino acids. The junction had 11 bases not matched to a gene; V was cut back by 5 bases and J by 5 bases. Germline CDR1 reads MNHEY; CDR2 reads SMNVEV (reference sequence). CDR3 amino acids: CASSARQGASHQPQHF. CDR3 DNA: TGTGCCAGCAGTGCGAGGCAGGGGGCCTCCCATCAGCCCCAGCATTTT.

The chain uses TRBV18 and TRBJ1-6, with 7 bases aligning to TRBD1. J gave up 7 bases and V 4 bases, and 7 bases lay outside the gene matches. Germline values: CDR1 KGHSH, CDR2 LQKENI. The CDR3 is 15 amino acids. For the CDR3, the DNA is TGTGCCAGCTCACAAATCGACAGGGTGAATTCACCCCTCCACTTT. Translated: CASSQIDRVNSPLHF.

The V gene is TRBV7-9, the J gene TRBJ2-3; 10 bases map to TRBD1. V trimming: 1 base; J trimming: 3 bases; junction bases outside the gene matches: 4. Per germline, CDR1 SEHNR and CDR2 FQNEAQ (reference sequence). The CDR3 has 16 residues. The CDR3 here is CASSLVPGQGTDTQYF. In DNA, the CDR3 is TGTGCCAGCAGCTTAGTTCCGGGACAGGGGACAGATACGCAGTATTTT. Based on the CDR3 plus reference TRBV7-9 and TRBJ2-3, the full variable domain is DTGVSQNPRHKITKRGQNVTFRCDPISEHNRLYWYRQTLGQGPEFLTYFQNEAQLEKSRLLSDRFSAERPKGSFSTLEIQRTEQGDSAMYLCASSLVPGQGTDTQYFGPGTRLTVL.

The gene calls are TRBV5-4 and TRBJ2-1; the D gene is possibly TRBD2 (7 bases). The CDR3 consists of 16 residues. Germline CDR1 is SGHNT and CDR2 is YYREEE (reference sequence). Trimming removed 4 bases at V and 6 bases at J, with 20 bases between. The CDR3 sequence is CASSPPLRGGVNEQFF. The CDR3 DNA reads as TGTGCCAGCAGCCCACCTCTTAGGGGGGGGGTCAATGAGCAGTTCTTC.

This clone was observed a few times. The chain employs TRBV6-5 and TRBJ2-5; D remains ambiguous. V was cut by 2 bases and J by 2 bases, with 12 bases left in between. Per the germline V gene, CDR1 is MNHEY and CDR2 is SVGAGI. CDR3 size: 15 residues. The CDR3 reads CASSYGTATQETQYF. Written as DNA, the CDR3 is TGTGCCAGCAGTTACGGAACAGCGACTCAAGAGACCCAGTACTTC.

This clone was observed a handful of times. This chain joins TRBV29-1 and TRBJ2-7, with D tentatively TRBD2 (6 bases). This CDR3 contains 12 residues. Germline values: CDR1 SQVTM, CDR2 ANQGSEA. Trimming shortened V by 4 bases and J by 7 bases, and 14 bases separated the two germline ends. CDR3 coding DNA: TGCAGCGTTGGTGCGTCGGCGGGAGAGCAGTACTTC. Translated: CSVGASAGEQYF.

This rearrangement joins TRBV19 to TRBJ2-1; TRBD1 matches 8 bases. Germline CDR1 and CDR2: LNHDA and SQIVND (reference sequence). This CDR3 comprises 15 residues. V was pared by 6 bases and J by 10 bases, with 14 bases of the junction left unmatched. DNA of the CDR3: TGTGCCAGTAGCCTCAGGGGGCGGCCCCTGAAAGAGCAGTTCTTC. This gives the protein CASSLRGRPLKEQFF. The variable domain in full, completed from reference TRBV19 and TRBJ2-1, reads DGGITQSPKYLFRKEGQNVTLSCEQNLNHDAMYWYRQDPGQGLRLIYYSQIVNDFQKGDIAEGYSVSREKKESFPLTVTSAQKNPTAFYLCASSLRGRPLKEQFFGPGTRLTVL.

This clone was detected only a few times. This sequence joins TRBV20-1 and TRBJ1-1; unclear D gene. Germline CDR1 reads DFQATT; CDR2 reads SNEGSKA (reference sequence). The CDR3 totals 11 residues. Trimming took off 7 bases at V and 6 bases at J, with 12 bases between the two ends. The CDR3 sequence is CSVGVYPEAFF. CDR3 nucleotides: TGCAGTGTCGGGGTGTACCCTGAAGCTTTCTTT.

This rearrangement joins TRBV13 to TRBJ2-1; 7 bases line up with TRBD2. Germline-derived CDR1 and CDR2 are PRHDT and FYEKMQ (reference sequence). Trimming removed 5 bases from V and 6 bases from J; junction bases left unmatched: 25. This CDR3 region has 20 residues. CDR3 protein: CASSATVGAGVVKDFNEQFF. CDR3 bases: TGTGCCAGCAGCGCAACGGTAGGGGCGGGAGTAGTAAAGGACTTCAATGAGCAGTTCTTC.

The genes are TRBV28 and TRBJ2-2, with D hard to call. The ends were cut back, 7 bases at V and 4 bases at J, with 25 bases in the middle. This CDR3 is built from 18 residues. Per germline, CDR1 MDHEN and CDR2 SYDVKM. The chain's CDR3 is CASTYPLAWGSTTGELFF. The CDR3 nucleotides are TGTGCCAGCACCTACCCCTTGGCGTGGGGATCGACCACCGGGGAGCTGTTTTTT. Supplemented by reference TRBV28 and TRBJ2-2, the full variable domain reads DVKVTQSSRYLVKRTGEKVFLECVQDMDHENMFWYRQDPGLGLRLIYFSYDVKMKEKGDIPEGYSVSREKKERFSLILESASTNQTSMYLCASTYPLAWGSTTGELFFGEGSRLTVL.